The entry that follows covers one T cell receptor (beta chain) sequence. The antigen it recognizes is unknown. No base-level quality is on record; no much larger clone is a single base apart. Moderately to severely active disease, a Clinical Activity Score of at least 3, a NOSPECS grade of at least 4, and a duration under 3 months were present in ophthalmopathy patients. Exclusion was applied to patients with uncontrolled infections, other autoimmune diseases, pregnancy or lactation. Clinical symptoms, serum thyroxine and TRAb, thyroid ultrasound, and orbital computed tomography formed the basis for the diagnoses. PBMCs were isolated from about 10 ml of fresh peripheral blood by Ficoll-Paque density gradient centrifugation. Total RNA was extracted using Trizol reagent, and RNA quality was assessed on an Agilent 2100 Bioanalyzer. The source of the sample is a study of T cells in Graves' hyperthyroidism and ophthalmopathy (dated by TCRdb to about 2019). About the study as a whole: Peripheral blood was collected at initial diagnosis, before any treatment. TCR V-J signatures able to tell the groups apart were searched for in a discovery cohort of about a hundred patients, of whom fewer than 45 had Graves' ophthalmopathy and around 58 had stable Graves' hyperthyroidism. Prospective prediction of ophthalmopathy was tested in an independent validation cohort consisting of 18 hyperthyroidism patients and over 15 patients who later progressed to ophthalmopathy. The approximately 98 discovery patients were randomly divided into training and test sets at a 7:3 ratio. In roughly six Graves' hyperthyroidism patients, the study also compared T-cell repertoires from thyroid tissue with T-cell repertoires from blood. Following sampling, methimazole starting at 30 mg daily was given to hyperthyroidism patients, and high-dose intravenous methylprednisolone was given to ophthalmopathy patients. TCR Vbeta CDR3 sequencing of 130 to 150 peripheral blood samples (around 45 ophthalmopathy, 75 or so hyperthyroidism and approximately 17 progressor patients) is reported in the paper.

The TCR beta CDR3 regions were amplified from RNA transcripts. The TCR CDR3 was subjected to a first round of RT-PCR using the HTBI primer set and the Qiagen OneStep RT-PCR kit. Libraries were constructed in a second round of multiplex PCR, after which size selection and purification were performed. The libraries were sequenced on an Illumina HiSeq2000 using paired-end 100 bp reads. The authors processed their data as follows. SOAPnuke was used to process the raw data, throwing out any read that contained adapters or uncalled bases, had a mean Phred below 15, or lacked an exact constant-primer or identifier match. COPE v1.2.5 was used to merge the high-quality paired reads, and each unique nucleotide sequence was defined as a clonotype. Clonotypes were aligned to IMGT TRBV, TRBD and TRBJ reference segments using MiTCR v1.1. The analysis was restricted to V-J combinations with a frequency above 0.0001, which together covered just over 99% of the repertoires. The TCS score was defined as the ratio of F50 (clonal expansion) to E x V (chaos), calculated using BLOSUM62-based TCRdist between CDR3 peptides within each V-J. Welch's t-statistics and random forest reduced fewer than 600 V-J features to 10 to 15, which were used in a naive Bayes classifier (R e1071). The Morisita-Horn index was used to measure how similar the thyroid and blood repertoires were. TCRdb applied fastp at Q25 and MiXCR to the public reads, then kept only in-frame beta chains. Identical CDR3 proteins give one entry, which carries the most common genes and DNA. The V and J calls and clone size are TCRdb's, not the authors'. Across this sample there are about 59,000 distinct CDR3 sequences, with approximately 53% seen only once. The top ten clones comprise 2.5% to 4% of the sample.

As encoded in the germline V gene, CDR1 is SGDLS while CDR2 is YYNGEE. V is clipped by 0 bases and J by 6 bases, and the sequence between their germline boundaries is 15 bases long. From cysteine to phenylalanine, the CDR3 is 15 amino acids long. Here the CDR3 DNA is all that survives: 45 bases in frame from base 1. Results the study describes overall, beyond this receptor: Sample size was not statistically predetermined, and blinding of investigators to group allocation was not performed. In cross-validation, a model built on a 13 V-J signature told ophthalmopathy apart from stable hyperthyroidism with 85% to 90% sensitivity and about 81% specificity, and in testing the same model reached 80%/75%. During validation, the model predicted progression to ophthalmopathy a median of approximately six months ahead of onset, with almost 71% sensitivity and 72.22% specificity. Most expanded thyroid clonotypes (frequency above 0.001) were also detected in blood, suggesting blood repertoires may reflect thyroid immune responses.

Sequencing was carried out using blood. The sequence came from a woman aged 55-69 years with Graves' ophthalmopathy. The V gene is TRBV9 and the J gene is TRBJ1-2; possibly the D gene is TRBD1, per 5 matching bases. The CDR3 corresponds to CASSVVRVGRNGYTF. The DNA sequence is as follows: TGTGCCAGCAGCGTAGTCAGGGTGGGGAGAAATGGCTACACCTTC.